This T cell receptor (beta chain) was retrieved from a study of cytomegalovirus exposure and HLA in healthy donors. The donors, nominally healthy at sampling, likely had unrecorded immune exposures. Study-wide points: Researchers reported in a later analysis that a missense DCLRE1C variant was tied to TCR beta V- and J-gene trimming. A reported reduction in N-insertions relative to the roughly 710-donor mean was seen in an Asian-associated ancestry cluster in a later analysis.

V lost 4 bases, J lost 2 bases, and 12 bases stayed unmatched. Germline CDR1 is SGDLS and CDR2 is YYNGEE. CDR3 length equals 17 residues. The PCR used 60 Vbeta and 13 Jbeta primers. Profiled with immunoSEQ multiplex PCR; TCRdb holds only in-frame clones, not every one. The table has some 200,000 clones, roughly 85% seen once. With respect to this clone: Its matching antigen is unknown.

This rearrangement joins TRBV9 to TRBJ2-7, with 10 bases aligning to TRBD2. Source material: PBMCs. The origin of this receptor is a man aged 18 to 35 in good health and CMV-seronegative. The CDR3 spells CASSPKFVSGRAYEQYF. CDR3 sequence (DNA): TGTGCCAGCAGCCCCAAGTTCGTGAGCGGGAGGGCCTACGAGCAGTACTTC.